This T cell receptor (beta chain) was retrieved from a study of shared clonotypes between healthy human individuals. Overall study: Three plates each covered CD4 naive and memory; CD8 naive two, CD8 memory one. The study, taken as a whole, reports: The naive CD4 repertoires of a few donors were compared, and approximately 4.7% of clonotypes were shared.

There are 15 residues in the CDR3. Germline CDR1 SGHRS, CDR2 YFSETQ. Trimming took 0 bases from V and 0 from J, leaving 9 bases between them. In the study's own analysis: Filtering differed since immunoSEQ provided only junctions, with no quality scores. This table comes from immunoSEQ multiplex PCR, and its TCRdb copy is limited to in-frame clones, with some not included. V, J and clone size are those of that table, while D and trimming were read from the DNA. The table lists approximately 1.5 million clones, around 98.5% of them singletons. With regard to this clone: The antigen is undetermined. Other DNA variants within this sample encode the same CDR3.

This sequence was found in a man aged 25-45 years in good health. Input material: naive CD4+ T cells sorted from blood. Documented subset: CD45RA+ positively selected. The rearrangement links TRBV5-1 to TRBJ1-1, with D possibly TRBD1 on 6 matching bases. The CDR3 DNA reads TGCGCCAGCAGCTTGGGCCCAGGGGTGAACACTGAAGCTTTCTTT. It codes for CASSLGPGVNTEAFF. The entire variable domain, with the rest obtained from reference TRBV5-1 and TRBJ1-1, is as follows: KAGVTQTPRYLIKTRGQQVTLSCSPISGHRSVSWYQQTPGQGLQFLFEYFSETQRNKGNFPGRFSGRQFSNSRSEMNVSTLELGDSALYLCASSLGPGVNTEAFFGQGTRLTVV.